This T cell receptor beta chain was identified during a study of OX40 agonist ivuxolimab in advanced cancers. Broader study findings: Part of the nonresponder group also had normalized T-cell clonal expansion that was low. On average, a greater number of expanded clones characterised CD8+ T cells relative to CD4+.

Germline V gives CDR1 MNHEY, CDR2 SMNVEV (reference sequence). The ends were cut back, 3 bases at V and 1 base at J, with 19 bases in the middle. The length of the CDR3 is 17 residues. Repertoires were generated with immunoSEQ multiplex PCR, while TCRdb's copy carries only in-frame clones and drops some. Here the sample spans over 70,000 clones, 85% to 90% being singletons. Comment on this clone: Its specificity is not known.

This sequence originates from an adult with an advanced solid tumor such as melanoma, head and neck, liver or kidney cancer. The input for sequencing was CD4+ or CD8+ T cells sorted from blood, taken in a trial of the OX40 agonist ivuxolimab. This sequence joins TRBV27 and TRBJ2-7; tentatively, D is TRBD1 or TRBD2 (7 bases each). The CDR3 DNA is TGTGCCAGCAGTTTCCTCCAGGGGGGGGAAGGATCCTACGAGCAGTACTTC. This gives the protein CASSFLQGGEGSYEQYF.